This T cell receptor (beta chain) was documented in a study of a mutant IDH1 vaccine in newly diagnosed glioma. Study-wide context: Before enrollment, patients got radiotherapy alone, temozolomide alone, or mostly the combination.

Study-wide points: It was about 92% of patients that developed vaccine-induced immune responses.

After removal of 5 bases from V and 8 bases from J, the junction contained 11 bases not matched to a gene. This CDR3 region has 16 residues. CDR1 is SGHNT, CDR2 YYREEE, per germline (reference sequence). Turning to this clone: Its antigen is as yet unknown.

The time point denotes: baseline, week 1 (first vaccination visit). Treatment in this sample: pre-vaccination baseline after standard-of-care therapy. Generated by immunoSEQ multiplex PCR, the TCRdb table keeps only in-frame clones and is missing some. The data contain about 66,000 clones, 80% to 90% of them seen just once; the ten biggest clones take up around 2.9%. This sequence joins TRBV5-4 and TRBJ1-6; TRBD1 matches at 9 bases. The source material was PBMCs, sampled from a glioma patient treated with radiotherapy, temozolomide or both. This clonotype originated in a man under 40 with glioma. CDR3 sequence reads: CASRARTGEIDSPLHF. The CDR3, as DNA: TGTGCCAGCAGGGCCCGGACAGGGGAAATTGATTCACCCCTCCACTTT.